Here is one T cell receptor (beta chain) with its context. This record comes from a study of technical replicates of blood from several donors. Trimming shortened V by 5 bases and J by 4 bases, and 10 bases separated the two germline ends. This CDR3 region has 13 residues. CDR1 is SGHNT and CDR2 is YYREEE in the germline V gene (reference sequence). Assay: immunoSEQ multiplex PCR; the TCRdb copy retains only in-frame clones and omits some. In the table there are more than 60,000 clones, just under 95% of which are singletons. The sequenced sample was T cells isolated from PBMCs. The chain links TRBV5-4 to TRBJ1-3, with D hard to call. This clonotype was obtained from a human donor in good health. The CDR3 sequence is CASSPLEGNTIYF. The DNA for the CDR3 is TGTGCCAGCAGTCCTCTGGAGGGAAACACCATATATTTT.